These 13 T cell receptor beta chains came from one sample sequenced in a study of cytomegalovirus exposure and HLA in healthy donors. The PCR employed 60 Vbeta primers together with 13 Jbeta primers. Libraries were prepared by immunoSEQ multiplex PCR; TCRdb keeps only in-frame clonotypes and omits some of them. In the table there are 99,000 or so clones, about 85% of which are singletons. The sequenced sample was PBMCs. These receptors were collected from a female donor in good health and CMV-seropositive.

V is TRBV28 and J is TRBJ2-7, with D possibly TRBD1 on 6 matching bases. Germline V lookup: CDR1 MDHEN, CDR2 SYDVKM. Deletions cut 2 bases from V and 2 bases from J, with 13 bases between. The CDR3 runs 15 residues. As DNA, the CDR3 is TGTGCCAGCAGTTTAACTGCAGGGGACCCCTACGAGCAGTACTTC. This encodes CASSLTAGDPYEQYF.

This rearrangement joins TRBV5-6 to TRBJ1-5; D perhaps matches TRBD1 (5 bases). The CDR3 sequence is 15 residues long. Germline V CDR1 and CDR2: SGHDT, YYEEEE. Trimming removed 0 bases at V and 0 bases at J, with 7 bases between. In DNA, the CDR3 is TGTGCCAGCAGCTTGGGGGGCTTTAGCAATCAGCCCCAGCATTTT. Translated, it gives CASSLGGFSNQPQHF.

The chain employs TRBV30 and TRBJ1-5, with 7 bases aligning to TRBD1. Germline lookup yields CDR1 GTSNPN and CDR2 SVGIG (reference sequence). The CDR3 runs to 15 residues. V was pared by 3 bases and J by 7 bases, with 12 bases of the junction left unmatched. CDR3 sequence (DNA): TGTGCCTGGAGCCCCCTTAGGGGGCGGAGGCAGCCCCAGCATTTT. This translates into CAWSPLRGRRQPQHF.

The chain recombines TRBV19 with TRBJ1-5, with D maybe TRBD1 (5 bases). CDR1 and CDR2 (germline): LNHDA, SQIVND (reference sequence). The CDR3 length is 16 residues. V was trimmed by 7 bases and J by 6 bases, leaving 22 bases between them. The CDR3 reads CASKGQGGAVGQPQHF. The CDR3 DNA sequence: TGTGCCAGTAAGGGGCAGGGAGGAGCTGTAGGTCAGCCCCAGCATTTT.

The chain recombines TRBV6-1 with TRBJ2-7; D gene unclear. The V and J ends lost 1 base and 0 bases respectively, with 10 bases between them. This CDR3 has 15 amino acids. The germline gives CDR1 MNHNS, CDR2 SASEGT. The CDR3 loop reads CASSEEPVPSYEQYF. The DNA for the CDR3 is TGTGCCAGCAGTGAAGAGCCCGTCCCCTCCTACGAGCAGTACTTC.

The chain joins TRBV2 to TRBJ2-3, with 7 bases that match TRBD2. The junction had 4 bases not matched to a gene; V was cut back by 0 bases and J by 4 bases. Germline-derived CDR1 and CDR2 are SNHLY and FYNNEI. The CDR3 extends over 15 amino acids. The CDR3 region is CASSEAGGGSDTQYF. CDR3 coding DNA: TGTGCCAGCAGTGAAGCGGGGGGGGGATCAGATACGCAGTATTTT.

V usage is TRBV19 and J usage is TRBJ1-4; TRBD1 is a possible D gene (6 bases). CDR1 is LNHDA, CDR2 SQIVND, per germline (reference sequence). The V end lost 6 bases, the J end lost 0 bases, and 14 bases lay between the germline ends. The CDR3 consists of 16 residues. The CDR3 nucleotides read TGTGCCAGTAGAGTTGCGGGGGCCTCAACTAATGAAAAACTGTTTTTT. Amino acid sequence: CASRVAGASTNEKLFF.

This chain uses TRBV15 with TRBJ1-1; D perhaps matches TRBD1 (6 bases). Germline V gene sequence: CDR1 LNHNV, CDR2 YYDKDF (reference sequence). The CDR3 totals 16 residues. V shed 3 bases and J shed 5 bases, with 19 bases lying between them. CDR3 bases: TGTGCCACCAGCAGGGGTACAGGGCGGGAGGGAACTGAAGCTTTCTTT. This codes for CATSRGTGREGTEAFF.

The chain links TRBV5-1 to TRBJ1-3; D is unclear. CDR1 and CDR2 (germline): SGHRS, YFSETQ. V lost 4 bases and J 2 bases, leaving 13 bases between the germline ends. This CDR3 spans 15 amino acids. The CDR3 loop reads CASSPTRSAGNTIYF. DNA of the CDR3: TGCGCCAGCAGCCCAACACGGAGTGCTGGAAACACCATATATTTT.

This sequence joins TRBV28 and TRBJ2-7, with 7 bases matching TRBD1. CDR3 length: 13 amino acids. V dropped 2 bases and J dropped 6; count of bases not matched to a gene: 4. Germline V lookup: CDR1 MDHEN, CDR2 SYDVKM. In nucleotides, the CDR3 is TGTGCCAGCAGTTTACTAGGGGGCGGCGAGCAGTACTTC. Translated: CASSLLGGGEQYF.

The V and J genes are TRBV5-6 and TRBJ2-7, with 8 bases fitting TRBD2. CDR1 is SGHDT and CDR2 is YYEEEE in the germline V gene. V shed 2 bases, J shed 2 bases, and the junction held 9 bases outside the gene matches. The CDR3 has 16 amino acids. Here the CDR3 DNA reads TGTGCCAGCAGCTTATATCAGCGGGAGAGTGCCTACGAGCAGTACTTC. This encodes CASSLYQRESAYEQYF.

The chain combines TRBV13 with TRBJ2-2, with 7 bases matching TRBD1. This CDR3 is built from 16 residues. CDR1 and CDR2 from the germline V gene are PRHDT and FYEKMQ (reference sequence). The junction had 9 bases not matched to a gene; V was cut back by 5 bases and J by 3 bases. CDR3 DNA: TGTGCCAGCAGCCCCCGGGACAGTTATTACACCGGGGAGCTGTTTTTT. This encodes CASSPRDSYYTGELFF.

This chain uses TRBV29-1 with TRBJ2-5; 9 positions agree with TRBD1. The CDR3 runs 15 residues. Trimming cost V 3 bases and J 2 bases; bases outside gene matches: 7. The germline gives CDR1 SQVTM, CDR2 ANQGSEA. In DNA form, the CDR3 reads TGCAGCGTTGATACCGGGACAGGGAATCAAGAGACCCAGTACTTC. This codes for CSVDTGTGNQETQYF.